Detailed here is one TCR beta chain. The data were obtained in a study of blood T cell repertoires in COVID-19. Repertoires were generated with immunoSEQ multiplex PCR, while TCRdb's copy carries only in-frame clones and drops some. Of about 200,000 clones in the sample, 70% to 90% are singletons; the top ten hold roughly 7.6%. What was sequenced was peripheral blood. The receptor was isolated from a woman aged 50 to 65 with active or convalescent COVID-19.

The CDR3 coding sequence is TGTGCCACCAGTGGAGGTGGGGCAGCTCGTTACCAGCCCCAGCATTTT. It codes for CATSGGGAARYQPQHF. The chain is built from TRBV24-1 and TRBJ1-5; D may be TRBD1 (5 bases). V was cut by 5 bases and J by 7 bases, with 20 bases left in between. CDR1 is KGHDR, CDR2 SFDVKD, per germline. This CDR3 contains 16 residues.